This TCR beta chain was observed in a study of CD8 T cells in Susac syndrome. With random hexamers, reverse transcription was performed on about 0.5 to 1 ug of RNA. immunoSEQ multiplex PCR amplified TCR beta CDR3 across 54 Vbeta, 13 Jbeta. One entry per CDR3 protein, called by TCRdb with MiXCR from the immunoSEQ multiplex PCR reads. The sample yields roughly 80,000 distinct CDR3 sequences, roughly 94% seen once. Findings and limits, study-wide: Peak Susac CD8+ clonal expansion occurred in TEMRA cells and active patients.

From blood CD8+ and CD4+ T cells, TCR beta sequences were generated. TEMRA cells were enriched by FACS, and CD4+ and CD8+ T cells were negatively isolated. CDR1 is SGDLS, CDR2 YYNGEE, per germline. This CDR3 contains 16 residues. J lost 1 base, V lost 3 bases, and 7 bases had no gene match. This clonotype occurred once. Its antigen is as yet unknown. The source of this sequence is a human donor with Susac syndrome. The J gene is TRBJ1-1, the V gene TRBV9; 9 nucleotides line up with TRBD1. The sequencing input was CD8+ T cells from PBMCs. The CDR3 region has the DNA TGTGCCAGCAGCGATCCCCGGACAGGGGCGAACACTGAAGCTTTCTTT. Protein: CASSDPRTGANTEAFF.